This TCR beta chain was sequenced during a study of blood T cell repertoires in COVID-19. Overall study context: Samples came from the United States, Italy and Spain, spanning acute and convalescent COVID-19. In each case, the material was cDNA or gDNA derived from T cells, B-cell-depleted T cells, or PBMCs.

The germline CDR1 and CDR2 sequences are MGHRA and YSYEKL. Trimming removed 1 base at V and 1 base at J, with 13 bases between. The CDR3 totals 16 residues. As handled by the study authors: Reference gene primer amplification yielded estimated nucleated cell counts. Profiled with immunoSEQ multiplex PCR; TCRdb holds only in-frame clones, not every one. V, J and clone size were drawn from that table, and D and trimming were deduced from the DNA. This table holds about 190,000 clones, under 80% found once. The sequence was collected from a woman between 45 and 60 years old with acute or convalescent COVID-19. Sequencing was performed on peripheral blood. This chain links TRBV4-1 with TRBJ2-5; D is undetermined. The CDR3 nucleotides are TGCGCCAGCAGCCAAGGGTCCGGTGCCCTCCAAGAGACCCAGTACTTC. Translated: CASSQGSGALQETQYF.